This T cell receptor beta chain was documented in a study of T cells in Graves' hyperthyroidism and ophthalmopathy. About the study: The authors collected peripheral blood at initial diagnosis, before any treatment.

V lost 6 bases, J lost 4 bases, and 6 bases stayed unmatched. The CDR3 is 12 residues long. CDR1 and CDR2 from the germline V gene are DFQATT and SNEGSKA (reference sequence). TCR beta CDR3 region amplification was performed from RNA transcripts. HTBI primers were employed in a first-round RT-PCR of the TCR CDR3. TCRdb independently ran MiXCR on the multiplex PCR reads; one entry per CDR3 protein. Among 250,000 to 350,000 distinct CDR3 sequences listed, more than 15% were seen once. This clonotype was found many times. Source material: blood. The sequence derives from a woman aged 55-75 years with Graves' ophthalmopathy. This chain connects TRBV20-1 to TRBJ2-7; 7 bases fit TRBD1. The CDR3 spells CSALGTAYEQYF. CDR3 DNA: TGCAGTGCCCTCGGGACAGCGTACGAGCAGTACTTC.